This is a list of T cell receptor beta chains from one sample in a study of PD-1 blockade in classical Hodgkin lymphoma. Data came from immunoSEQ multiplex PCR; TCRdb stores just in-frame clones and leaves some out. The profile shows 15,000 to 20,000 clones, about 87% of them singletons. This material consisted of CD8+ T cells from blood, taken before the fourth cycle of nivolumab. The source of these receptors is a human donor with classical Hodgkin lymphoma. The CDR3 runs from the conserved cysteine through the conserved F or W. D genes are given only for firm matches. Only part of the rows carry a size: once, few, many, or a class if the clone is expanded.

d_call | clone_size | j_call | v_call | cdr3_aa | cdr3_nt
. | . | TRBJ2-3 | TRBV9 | CASSVRDPDTQYF | TGTGCCAGCAGCGTTAGAGATCCAGATACGCAGTATTTT
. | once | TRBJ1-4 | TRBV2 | CASINRAFPEKLFF | TGTGCCAGCATCAACAGGGCTTTTCCCGAAAAACTGTTTTTT
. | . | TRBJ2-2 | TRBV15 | CATSREGGTDTGELFF | TGTGCCACCAGCAGAGAAGGGGGAACGGACACCGGGGAGCTGTTTTTT
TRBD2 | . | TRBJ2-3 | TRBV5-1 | CATRDPIPDKASGRKTDTQYF | TGCGCCACCAGGGACCCCATACCCGACAAGGCTAGCGGGAGGAAGACAGATACGCAGTATTTT
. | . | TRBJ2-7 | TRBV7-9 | CASSLELSEQYF | TGTGCCAGCAGCCTGGAGTTATCCGAGCAGTACTTC
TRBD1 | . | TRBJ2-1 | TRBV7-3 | CASSYLNGTGRNEQFF | TGTGCCAGCAGCTACCTTAATGGGACAGGGAGGAATGAGCAGTTCTTC
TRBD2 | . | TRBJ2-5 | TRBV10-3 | CAINGNGRDQETQYF | TGTGCCATCAATGGGAACGGGAGGGACCAAGAGACCCAGTACTTC
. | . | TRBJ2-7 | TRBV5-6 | CASSFPGTPYEQYF | TGTGCCAGCAGCTTCCCGGGGACACCTTACGAGCAGTACTTC
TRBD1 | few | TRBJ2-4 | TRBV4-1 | CASSYDRGENIQYF | TGCGCCAGCAGCTATGACAGGGGGGAAAACATTCAGTACTTC
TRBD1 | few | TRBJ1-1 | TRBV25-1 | CASARGGYTEAFF | TGTGCCAGCGCCAGGGGGGGTTACACTGAAGCTTTCTTT
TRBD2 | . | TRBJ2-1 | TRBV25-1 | CASSEIGTSGSSGNEQFF | TGTGCCAGCAGTGAGATTGGGACTAGCGGGAGTTCGGGGAATGAGCAGTTCTTC
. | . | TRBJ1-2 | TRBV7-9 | CASSFRQNYGYTF | TGTGCCAGCAGCTTCCGACAGAACTATGGCTACACCTTC
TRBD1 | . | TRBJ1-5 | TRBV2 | CASRAGTGEFHQPQHF | TGTGCCAGCAGGGCAGGGACAGGGGAGTTCCATCAGCCCCAGCATTTT
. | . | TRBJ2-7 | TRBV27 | CASWDTNYEQYF | TGTGCCAGTTGGGACACCAACTACGAGCAGTACTTC
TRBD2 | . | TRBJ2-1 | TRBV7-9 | CASSPIAGGDNEQFF | TGTGCCAGCAGCCCCATAGCGGGAGGGGACAATGAGCAGTTCTTC
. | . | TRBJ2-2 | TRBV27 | CASSVFSVANTGELFF | TGTGCCAGCAGTGTCTTTTCAGTCGCGAACACCGGGGAGCTGTTTTTT
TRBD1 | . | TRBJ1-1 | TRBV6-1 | CASSEVTGVHTEAFF | TGTGCCAGCAGTGAAGTGACAGGGGTTCACACTGAAGCTTTCTTT
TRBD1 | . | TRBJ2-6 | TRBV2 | CASVTGGLRANVLTF | TGTGCCAGCGTAACAGGGGGCTTAAGGGCCAACGTCCTGACTTTC
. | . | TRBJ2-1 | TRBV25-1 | CASSGDLVAGTLQVF | TGTGCCAGCAGTGGAGACCTCGTAGCCGGGACGCTACAGGTCTTC
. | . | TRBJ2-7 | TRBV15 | CATSREEVASGTSYEQYF | TGTGCCACCAGCAGAGAGGAGGTAGCGTCGGGTACATCCTACGAGCAGTACTTC
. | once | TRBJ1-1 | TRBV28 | CASSGMDRRDTEAFF | TGTGCCAGCAGTGGGATGGACAGACGAGACACTGAAGCTTTCTTT
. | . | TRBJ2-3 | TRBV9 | CASSITDTQYF | TGTGCCAGCAGCATCACAGATACGCAGTATTTT
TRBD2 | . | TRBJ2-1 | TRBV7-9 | CASSLDGLAYEQFF | TGTGCCAGCAGCTTAGACGGACTAGCCTATGAGCAGTTCTTC
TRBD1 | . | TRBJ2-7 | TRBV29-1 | CSVDPGQGGGEQYF | TGCAGCGTAGACCCCGGACAGGGTGGAGGGGAGCAGTACTTC
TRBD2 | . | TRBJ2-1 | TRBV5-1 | CASSFYSGRAGNEQFF | TGCGCCAGCAGCTTCTACAGCGGGAGGGCCGGAAATGAGCAGTTCTTC
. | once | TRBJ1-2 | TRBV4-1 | CASSHARDGYTF | TGCGCCAGCAGCCACGCAAGGGATGGCTACACCTTC
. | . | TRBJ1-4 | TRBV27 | CASSPLQLGNEKLFF | TGTGCCAGCAGTCCCCTACAGTTGGGTAATGAAAAACTGTTTTTT
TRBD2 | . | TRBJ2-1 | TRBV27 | CASSFLAGDSYNEQFF | TGTGCCAGCAGTTTCCTAGCGGGCGACTCCTACAATGAGCAGTTCTTC
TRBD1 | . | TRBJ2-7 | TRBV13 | CASSSSGTVREQYF | TGTGCCAGCAGCTCATCCGGGACAGTACGGGAGCAGTACTTC
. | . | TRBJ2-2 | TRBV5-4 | CASSSGTNTGELFF | TGTGCCAGCAGCAGCGGGACAAACACCGGGGAGCTGTTTTTT
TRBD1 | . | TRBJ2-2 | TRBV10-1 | CASRPSQGATGELFF | TGCGCCAGCAGACCTTCACAGGGGGCAACCGGGGAGCTGTTTTTT
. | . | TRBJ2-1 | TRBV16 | CASSQNRPGEFF | TGTGCCAGCAGCCAAAATCGTCCCGGGGAGTTCTTC
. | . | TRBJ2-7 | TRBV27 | CASSLGLGPYEQYF | TGTGCCAGCAGTTTAGGACTGGGACCCTACGAGCAGTACTTC
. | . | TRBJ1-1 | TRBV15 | CATSSWATNEAFF | TGTGCCACCAGCAGCTGGGCCACGAATGAAGCTTTCTTT
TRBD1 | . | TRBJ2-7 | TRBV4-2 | CASSPGTGERGRPTRKAYEQYF | TGTGCCAGCAGCCCCGGGACAGGGGAAAGGGGGAGACCTACTCGAAAAGCCTACGAGCAGTACTTC
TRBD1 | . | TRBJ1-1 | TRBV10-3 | CAISVSFEGTETEAFF | TGTGCCATCAGTGTGTCATTCGAGGGGACAGAAACTGAAGCTTTCTTT
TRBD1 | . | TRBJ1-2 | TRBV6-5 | CASSATGPYGYTF | TGTGCCAGCAGCGCGACAGGGCCCTATGGCTACACCTTC
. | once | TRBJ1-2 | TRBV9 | CASSVAGGNNYGYTF | TGTGCCAGCAGCGTAGCCGGAGGGAATAACTATGGCTACACCTTC
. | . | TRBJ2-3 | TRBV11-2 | CASSQEGGGVTDTQYF | TGTGCCAGCAGCCAAGAGGGAGGCGGGGTCACAGATACGCAGTATTTT
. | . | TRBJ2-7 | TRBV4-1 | CASSQEMDSTYEQYF | TGCGCCAGCAGCCAAGAGATGGACAGTACCTACGAGCAGTACTTC
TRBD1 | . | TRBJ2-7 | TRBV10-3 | CAISDPGQSYEQYF | TGTGCCATCAGTGACCCGGGACAGAGCTACGAGCAGTACTTC
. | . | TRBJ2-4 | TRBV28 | CASSPIAKNIQYF | TGTGCCAGCAGTCCCATAGCCAAAAACATTCAGTACTTC
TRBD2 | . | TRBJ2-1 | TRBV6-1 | CASRVAGGPGEQFF | TGTGCCAGCAGGGTAGCGGGAGGGCCCGGGGAGCAGTTCTTC
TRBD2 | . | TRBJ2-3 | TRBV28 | CASSLPPQGLAALERVTQYF | TGTGCCAGCAGTTTACCTCCCCAGGGACTAGCGGCGCTGGAGCGCGTTACGCAGTATTTT
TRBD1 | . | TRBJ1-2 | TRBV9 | CASSSGQGAPGGYGYAF | TGTGCCAGCAGCTCCGGACAGGGGGCTCCAGGGGGGTATGGCTACGCCTTC
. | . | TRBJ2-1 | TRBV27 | CASTRNNEQFF | TGTGCCAGCACCCGCAACAATGAGCAGTTCTTC
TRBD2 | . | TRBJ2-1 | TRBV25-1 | CASSELFGREYNEQFF | TGTGCCAGCAGTGAATTATTTGGGAGGGAATACAATGAGCAGTTCTTC
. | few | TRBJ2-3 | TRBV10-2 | CASSEDGSTDTQYF | TGCGCCAGCAGTGAGGACGGATCCACAGATACGCAGTATTTT
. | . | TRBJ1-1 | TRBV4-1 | CASSQEGDPKVNTEAFF | TGCGCCAGCAGCCAGGAGGGGGACCCAAAGGTGAACACTGAAGCTTTCTTT
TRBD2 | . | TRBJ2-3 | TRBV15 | CATSSTLAGDTDTQYF | TGTGCCACCAGCAGTACTCTAGCGGGAGACACAGATACGCAGTATTTT
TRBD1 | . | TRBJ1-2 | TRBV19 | CASTKIVGDRAGYTF | TGTGCCAGTACCAAGATTGTTGGTGACAGGGCGGGCTACACCTTC